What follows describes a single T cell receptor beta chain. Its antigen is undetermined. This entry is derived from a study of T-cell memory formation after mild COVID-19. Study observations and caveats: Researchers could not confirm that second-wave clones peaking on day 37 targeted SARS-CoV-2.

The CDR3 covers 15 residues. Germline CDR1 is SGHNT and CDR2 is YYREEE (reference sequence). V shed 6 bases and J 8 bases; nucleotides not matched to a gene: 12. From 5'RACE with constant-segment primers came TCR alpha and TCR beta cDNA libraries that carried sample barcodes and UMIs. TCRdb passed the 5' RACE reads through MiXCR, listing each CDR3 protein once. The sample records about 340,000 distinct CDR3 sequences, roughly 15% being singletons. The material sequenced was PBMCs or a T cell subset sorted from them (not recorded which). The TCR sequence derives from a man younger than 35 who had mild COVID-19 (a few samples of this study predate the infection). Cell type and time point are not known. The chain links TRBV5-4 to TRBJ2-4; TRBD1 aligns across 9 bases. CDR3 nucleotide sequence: TGTGCCAGCACCGAGAAACAGGGGGCAGGGTACATTCAGTACTTC. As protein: CASTEKQGAGYIQYF.